The present TCR beta chain was sequenced within a study of blood T cell repertoires in COVID-19. One Seattle source followed patients from active infection through their disease course. In the source study's methods: Nucleated cell number was recorded as an estimate derived from reference gene primer amplification. Sequencing used immunoSEQ multiplex PCR; TCRdb keeps in-frame clones, though not all of them. D and trimming come from the DNA, and the V and J calls and clone size come from that table. The table includes fewer than 700,000 clones, about 89% detected once. Germline V gene data show CDR1 as SGHNT and CDR2 as YYREEE (reference sequence). Trimming removed 1 base from V and 7 bases from J; junction bases left unmatched: 9. The CDR3 is made up of 16 amino acids.

The receptor's source is a woman aged 45-65 years with COVID-19, enrolled during active disease. The chain recombines TRBV5-4 with TRBJ2-1; TRBD2 matches 9 bases. Sequenced material: peripheral blood. The DNA for the CDR3 is TGTGCCAGCAGCTTGATGGGCGGGGGGGCAAGAAATGAGCAGTTCTTC. Residues: CASSLMGGGARNEQFF.